One sample yielded the 9 T cell receptor beta chains listed below, sequenced in a study of T cell responses to AZD1222 COVID-19 vaccine. This table comes from immunoSEQ multiplex PCR, and its TCRdb copy is limited to in-frame clones, with some not included. The profile shows 150,000 to 200,000 clones, roughly 90% of them singletons. The input for sequencing was peripheral blood, taken 28 days after the second AZD1222 dose. The receptor set was obtained from an adult who received the AZD1222 COVID-19 vaccine.

CDR3 DNA: TGTGCCAGCAGCTGGGACAGAAGCACAGATACGCAGTATTTT. This codes for CASSWDRSTDTQYF. The gene calls are TRBV6-5 and TRBJ2-3; TRBD1 matches 7 bases. Germline CDR1 reads MNHEY; CDR2 reads SVGAGI. The CDR3 consists of 14 residues. V gave up 6 bases and J gave up 0 bases; unmatched junction bases: 3.

V and J are TRBV6-1 and TRBJ1-3; TRBD1 agrees at 7 bases. This CDR3 is built from 16 residues. Losses at the gene ends were 2 bases for V and 4 bases for J; bases not matched to a gene: 8. Germline assignment: CDR1 MNHNS and CDR2 SASEGT. This chain's CDR3 is CASSESVYRGGNTIYF. CDR3 sequence (DNA): TGTGCCAGCAGTGAATCGGTGTACAGGGGCGGAAACACCATATATTTT.

This sequence joins TRBV5-8 and TRBJ1-5; 10 nucleotides match TRBD1. Trimming took 3 bases from V and 2 from J; bases not matched to a gene: 8. Germline loops: CDR1 SGHTS, CDR2 YDEGEE. The length of the CDR3 is 17 residues. The CDR3 DNA reads as TGTGCCAGCAGCTGGGAGACAGGGGGCGCAGGCAATCAGCCCCAGCATTTT. Its translation is CASSWETGGAGNQPQHF.

This rearrangement joins TRBV15 to TRBJ1-6; 9 nucleotides agree with TRBD1. V lost 3 bases and J lost 8; bases outside the gene matches: 8. Germline assignment: CDR1 LNHNV and CDR2 YYDKDF (reference sequence). The CDR3 contains 16 residues. CDR3 in amino acids: CATSSTRGQGYSPLHF. DNA of the CDR3: TGTGCCACCAGCAGTACACGGGGACAGGGATATTCACCCCTCCACTTT. Based on the CDR3 plus reference TRBV15 and TRBJ1-6, the full variable domain is DAMVIQNPRYQVTQFGKPVTLSCSQTLNHNVMYWYQQKSSQAPKLLFHYYDKDFNNEADTPDNFQSRRPNTSFCFLDIRSPGLGDTAMYLCATSSTRGQGYSPLHFGNGTRLTVT.

The chain has TRBV7-2 and TRBJ2-1, with 7 bases matching TRBD2. J gave up 7 bases and V 1 base, and 7 bases lay outside the gene matches. The CDR3 consists of 15 residues. Germline CDR1 and CDR2: SGHTA and FQGNSA. This chain's CDR3 is CASSLEGSGGNEQFF. CDR3 sequence (DNA): TGTGCCAGCAGCTTAGAAGGGTCGGGGGGTAATGAGCAGTTCTTC.

This chain's CDR3 is CASSFDSLRAFF. The CDR3 DNA is TGCGCCAGCAGCTTCGACAGTCTACGAGCTTTCTTT. This chain links TRBV5-1 with TRBJ1-1; weak D call: TRBD1 (5 bases). From germline, CDR1 is SGHRS and CDR2 YFSETQ. CDR3 length: 12 amino acids. The V and J ends lost 2 bases and 10 bases respectively, with 12 bases between them.

The chain recombines TRBV6-1 with TRBJ1-4; the D is unclear. The CDR3 contains 15 residues. V lost 0 bases, J lost 6 bases, and 11 bases lay in between. The germline V gene has CDR1 MNHNS and CDR2 SASEGT. The CDR3 is CASSEAAGFDEKLFF. DNA of the CDR3: TGTGCCAGCAGTGAAGCCGCGGGTTTTGATGAAAAACTGTTTTTT.

This clone appeared once. The DNA for the CDR3 is TGTGCCAGCAGCTTCATGGGCAATCAGCCCCAGCATTTT. Amino acid sequence: CASSFMGNQPQHF. The gene calls are TRBV7-2 and TRBJ1-5; D is ambiguous. Germline values: CDR1 SGHTA, CDR2 FQGNSA. V was clipped by 3 bases and J by 2 bases, with 5 bases between them. CDR3 length equals 13 residues.

V gene TRBV19 combines with J gene TRBJ1-5, with D perhaps matching TRBD1 (6 bases). Germline lookup yields CDR1 LNHDA and CDR2 SQIVND (reference sequence). V was clipped by 7 bases and J by 2 bases, with 21 bases between them. The length of the CDR3 is 17 residues. Written as DNA, the CDR3 is TGTGCCAGTACAAGAGGCCTCGGGGGCGAGGGCAATCAGCCCCAGCATTTT. Protein product: CASTRGLGGEGNQPQHF. The full variable domain, in which reference TRBV19 and TRBJ1-5 provide the parts outside the CDR3, is DGGITQSPKYLFRKEGQNVTLSCEQNLNHDAMYWYRQDPGQGLRLIYYSQIVNDFQKGDIAEGYSVSREKKESFPLTVTSAQKNPTAFYLCASTRGLGGEGNQPQHFGDGTRLSIL.